The clone carrying this T cell receptor (beta chain) was seen a single time. The data are from a study of T cells after posttransplantation cyclophosphamide. Repertoires were generated with immunoSEQ multiplex PCR, while TCRdb's copy carries only in-frame clones and drops some. The sample includes 1,500 to 2,000 clones, around 94% of them seen just once. The V end lost 5 bases, the J end lost 11 bases, and 21 bases lay between the germline ends. CDR3 size: 14 residues. CDR1 SGHVS and CDR2 FNYEAQ come from the germline V gene. The V gene is TRBV7-6, the J gene TRBJ1-2; TRBD1 might be the D (6 bases). Input material: naive CD8+ T cells sorted from PBMCs. This clonotype was obtained from a woman aged 60-75 years in good health, CMV-negative, and a related stem cell transplant donor. The CDR3 protein is CASSVLQGQSEYTF. In DNA form, the CDR3 reads TGTGCCAGCAGCGTGCTACAGGGTCAATCCGAGTACACCTTC.